This paragraph reports one T cell receptor beta chain. Its antigen is as yet unknown. PCR employed 60 Vbeta and 13 Jbeta primers. The method was immunoSEQ multiplex PCR; TCRdb's version includes in-frame clones alone and lacks a portion of them. This table holds 100,000 or so clones, about 80% found once. The data belong to a study of cytomegalovirus exposure and HLA in healthy donors. Study-level background: As an earlier analysis found, some 180 million T cells yielded about 120 million unique TCR beta sequences.

CDR3 length equals 15 residues. The V end was cut by 3 bases, the J end by 1 base, with 12 bases between. Germline CDR1 MDHEN, CDR2 SYDVKM. Findings of the study overall: Later analysis identified a missense DCLRE1C variant that was linked to TCR beta V- and J-gene trimming.

The TCR sequence derives from a man aged 40-50 years in good health and CMV-seronegative. The material sequenced was PBMCs. The rearrangement links TRBV28 to TRBJ1-1; perhaps TRBD1 as D (6 bases). The DNA of the CDR3 is TGTGCCAGCAGTTTTATCAGGGGTGGGAACACTGAAGCTTTCTTT. Its protein product is CASSFIRGGNTEAFF. Full variable domain (outside the CDR3, taken from reference TRBV28 and TRBJ1-1): DVKVTQSSRYLVKRTGEKVFLECVQDMDHENMFWYRQDPGLGLRLIYFSYDVKMKEKGDIPEGYSVSREKKERFSLILESASTNQTSMYLCASSFIRGGNTEAFFGQGTRLTVV.